This paragraph covers one T cell receptor beta chain sequence. The data derive from a study of blood T cell repertoires in COVID-19. Sequenced by immunoSEQ multiplex PCR; TCRdb stores in-frame clones only, minus some. The repertoire holds 150,000 to 170,000 clones, with around 83% as singletons. Germline loops: CDR1 MNHNS, CDR2 SASEGT. V was pared by 0 bases and J by 1 base, with 9 bases between. The CDR3 loop spans 15 amino acids. Sample: peripheral blood. This chain joins TRBV6-1 and TRBJ1-2, with D unclear. This receptor was taken from an older woman with COVID-19, enrolled during active disease. The CDR3 DNA sequence: TGTGCCAGCAGTGAAGCGCACAGCGGTAACTATGGCTACACCTTC. Its translation is CASSEAHSGNYGYTF.